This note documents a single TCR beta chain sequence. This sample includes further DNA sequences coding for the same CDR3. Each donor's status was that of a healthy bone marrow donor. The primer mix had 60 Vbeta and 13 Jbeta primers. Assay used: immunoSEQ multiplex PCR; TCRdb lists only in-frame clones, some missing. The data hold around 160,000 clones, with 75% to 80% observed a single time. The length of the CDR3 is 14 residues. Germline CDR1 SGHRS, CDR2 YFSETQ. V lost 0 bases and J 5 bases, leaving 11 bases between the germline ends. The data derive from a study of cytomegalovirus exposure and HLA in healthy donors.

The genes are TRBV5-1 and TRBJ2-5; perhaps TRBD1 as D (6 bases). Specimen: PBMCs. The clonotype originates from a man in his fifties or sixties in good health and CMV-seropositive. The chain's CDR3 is CASSLVAGVETQYF. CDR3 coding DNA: TGCGCCAGCAGCTTGGTGGCAGGGGTTGAGACCCAGTACTTC.